Listed below are T cell receptor beta chains from one sample, sequenced in a study of shared clonotypes between healthy human individuals. Libraries were prepared by immunoSEQ multiplex PCR; TCRdb keeps only in-frame clonotypes and omits some of them. Seen here are under 350,000 clones, 80% to 90% observed once, and the top ten hold roughly 16%. Sequenced sample: memory CD8+ T cells sorted from blood. The receptors here all came from a man between 18 and 29 years old in good health. Both conserved end residues are part of each CDR3. D genes are given only for firm matches. Only part of the rows carry a size: once, few, many, or a class if the clone is expanded.

size: NA
J: TRBJ2-1
D: NA
V: TRBV27
CDR3: CASSLSGGFEQFF
DNA: TGTGCCAGCAGTTTATCGGGGGGTTTTGAGCAGTTCTTC

size: few
J: TRBJ2-2
D: NA
V: TRBV30
CDR3: CAWNMDTGELFF
DNA: TGTGCCTGGAACATGGACACCGGGGAGCTGTTTTTT

size: NA
J: TRBJ1-2
D: TRBD1
V: TRBV5-1
CDR3: CASSLATRFGQGYGYTF
DNA: TGCGCCAGCAGCTTGGCCACTAGATTCGGACAGGGCTATGGCTACACCTTC

size: NA
J: TRBJ2-7
D: NA
V: TRBV1
CDR3: CTSSQEVGQIRYEQYF
DNA: TGCACCAGCAGCCAAGAGGTCGGACAAATCCGCTACGAGCAGTACTTC

size: NA
J: TRBJ1-1
D: NA
V: TRBV4-1
CDR3: CASSQDRWLNTEAFF
DNA: TGCGCCAGCAGCCAAGACCGTTGGTTGAACACTGAAGCTTTCTTT

size: NA
J: TRBJ1-1
D: NA
V: TRBV18
CDR3: CASSPGSSHTEAFF
DNA: TGTGCCAGCTCACCGGGCAGTTCGCACACTGAAGCTTTCTTT

size: NA
J: TRBJ2-1
D: NA
V: TRBV7-9
CDR3: CASSPVSSYNEQFF
DNA: TGTGCCAGCAGTCCCGTAAGCTCCTACAATGAGCAGTTCTTC

size: NA
J: TRBJ1-1
D: TRBD1
V: TRBV5-1
CDR3: CASSWWTGNTEAFF
DNA: TGCGCCAGCAGCTGGTGGACAGGGAACACTGAAGCTTTCTTT

size: NA
J: TRBJ2-3
D: NA
V: TRBV9
CDR3: CASSVVPSSPSEDTQYF
DNA: TGTGCCAGCAGCGTAGTCCCCAGCAGCCCTTCGGAAGATACGCAGTATTTT

size: NA
J: TRBJ2-5
D: TRBD2
V: TRBV28
CDR3: CASSSPGLAGVAVQETQYF
DNA: TGTGCCAGCAGTTCTCCGGGACTAGCGGGAGTTGCCGTCCAAGAGACCCAGTACTTC